Presented here are 28 T cell receptor beta chains from one specimen sequenced in a study of blood T cell repertoires in COVID-19. The assay was immunoSEQ multiplex PCR, and TCRdb's table has in-frame clones only and misses some. The repertoire consists of fewer than 300,000 clones, with under 90% occurring once and the leading ten covering 2.5% to 3.5%. Material for sequencing was peripheral blood. The receptors were sampled from a woman aged 18-29 years with acute or convalescent COVID-19.

The chain joins TRBV28 to TRBJ2-3, with 7 bases identical to TRBD1. The CDR3 sequence is 15 residues long. Per germline, CDR1 MDHEN and CDR2 SYDVKM. Trimming at V came to 4 bases and at J to 2 bases, leaving 6 bases not matched to a gene. The CDR3 sequence: CASSSAGTDTDTQYF. The CDR3 coding sequence is TGTGCCAGCAGTTCAGCCGGGACAGACACAGATACGCAGTATTTT.

The rearrangement links TRBV19 to TRBJ2-1, with D possibly matching TRBD2 (5 bases). This CDR3 has 15 residues. The V end lost 1 base, the J end lost 2 bases, and 9 bases lay between the germline ends. CDR1 is LNHDA and CDR2 is SQIVND in the germline V gene (reference sequence). CDR3 amino acids: CASSIVVAPYNEQFF. As DNA, the CDR3 is TGTGCCAGTAGTATAGTCGTAGCGCCCTACAATGAGCAGTTCTTC.

V usage is TRBV12-3 or TRBV12-4 and J usage is TRBJ1-2; the D gene is possibly TRBD1 (6 bases). V was cut by 3 bases and J by 2 bases, with 7 bases left in between. The CDR3 is made up of 13 amino acids. The CDR3 region is CASSFGQNYGYTF. CDR3 DNA: TGTGCCAGCAGTTTCGGACAGAACTATGGCTACACCTTC.

V gene TRBV27 combines with J gene TRBJ1-3, with D possibly matching TRBD1 (5 bases). The germline V and J ends were trimmed by 6 bases and 0 bases, with 12 bases remaining between them. The CDR3 length is 15 residues. Germline V gene lookup returns CDR1 MNHEY and CDR2 SMNVEV (reference sequence). The CDR3 protein is CASSPGGDSGNTIYF. In nucleotides, the CDR3 is TGTGCCAGCAGCCCCGGGGGAGACTCTGGAAACACCATATATTTT.

The chain is built from TRBV6-5 and TRBJ2-7; 14 nucleotides match TRBD2. The V segment lost 8 bases and the J segment 8 bases; nucleotides outside the gene matches: 2. The length of the CDR3 is 12 residues. Germline CDR1 is MNHEY and CDR2 is SVGAGI. The CDR3 spells CASGTSGRQQYF. The CDR3, as DNA: TGTGCCAGCGGGACTAGCGGGAGACAGCAGTACTTC.

This clone was seen a handful of times. The same CDR3 can be traced to other DNA sequences in this sample. The chain combines TRBV18 with TRBJ2-7, with 7 bases fitting TRBD2. This CDR3 is 13 amino acids long. V shed 3 bases and J 2 bases; nucleotides not matched to a gene: 1. Per the germline V gene, CDR1 is KGHSH and CDR2 is LQKENI. The CDR3 loop reads CASSPGLAYEQYF. DNA of the CDR3: TGTGCCAGCTCACCCGGACTAGCCTACGAGCAGTACTTC. The variable domain in full, completed from reference TRBV18 and TRBJ2-7, reads NAGVMQNPRHLVRRRGQEARLRCSPMKGHSHVYWYRQLPEEGLKFMVYLQKENIIDESGMPKERFSAEFPKEGPSILRIQQVVRGDSAAYFCASSPGLAYEQYFGPGTRLTVT.

This clone was seen a few times. The V gene is TRBV11-3, the J gene TRBJ2-7, with 9 bases fitting TRBD1. V shed 5 bases, J shed 2 bases, and the junction held 10 bases outside the gene matches. Looked up from germline, CDR1 is SGHNT and CDR2 is YENEEA. This CDR3 has 16 amino acids. CDR3 residues: CASSPGTGMNAYEQYF. The CDR3 DNA sequence: TGTGCCAGCAGCCCCGGGACAGGGATGAATGCCTACGAGCAGTACTTC.

This rearrangement joins TRBV7-2 to TRBJ2-2; 7 nucleotides match TRBD2. The germline V gene encodes CDR1 SGHTA and CDR2 FQGNSA. This CDR3 comprises 15 residues. V was clipped by 4 bases and J by 4 bases; unmatched bases: 6. In DNA, the CDR3 is TGTGCCAGCAGCTGGGGGGGTGCGGGCACCGGGGAGCTGTTTTTT. Its protein is CASSWGGAGTGELFF.

The rearrangement joins TRBV30 to TRBJ2-3; 14 nucleotides match TRBD2. The trim removed 0 bases at V and 6 bases at J, leaving 8 bases unmatched. CDR1 GTSNPN and CDR2 SVGIG come from the germline V gene (reference sequence). This CDR3 has 17 residues. The CDR3 loop is CAWSVSRTSGRLDTQYF. DNA for the CDR3: TGTGCCTGGAGTGTAAGCCGGACTAGCGGGAGGCTGGATACGCAGTATTTT.

The genes are TRBV19 and TRBJ1-2, with 8 bases fitting TRBD1. With V trimmed by 7 bases and J by 8 bases, 15 bases remained unmatched. Germline loops: CDR1 LNHDA, CDR2 SQIVND (reference sequence). The CDR3 spans 15 residues. The CDR3: CASTHPTGGPVGYTF. The CDR3 coding sequence is TGTGCCAGTACCCATCCCACAGGGGGTCCAGTAGGCTACACCTTC.

Only one count was recorded for this clone. The genes are TRBV19 and TRBJ2-5, with D perhaps matching TRBD2 (6 bases). V lost 3 bases, J lost 1 base, and 18 bases lay in between. The CDR3 is 17 amino acids. Per the germline V gene, CDR1 is LNHDA and CDR2 is SQIVND (reference sequence). The CDR3 here is CASSINSARRAQETQYF. CDR3 coding DNA: TGTGCCAGTAGTATCAATTCGGCGAGGAGGGCCCAAGAGACCCAGTACTTC. The full variable domain, rest sourced from reference TRBV19 and TRBJ2-5, is DGGITQSPKYLFRKEGQNVTLSCEQNLNHDAMYWYRQDPGQGLRLIYYSQIVNDFQKGDIAEGYSVSREKKESFPLTVTSAQKNPTAFYLCASSINSARRAQETQYFGPGTRLLVL.

This sequence joins TRBV19 and TRBJ2-1; 10 positions agree with TRBD1. The CDR3 sequence is 13 residues long. Germline CDR1 LNHDA, CDR2 SQIVND (reference sequence). J gave up 6 bases and V 10 bases, and 6 bases lay outside the gene matches. CDR3 sequence: CATGTGVGNEQFF. DNA for the CDR3: TGTGCCACCGGGACAGGGGTGGGCAATGAGCAGTTCTTC.

The V and J genes are TRBV4-1 and TRBJ2-7, with D unclear. The CDR3 spans 12 residues. Germline values: CDR1 MGHRA, CDR2 YSYEKL. The V gene lost 1 base and the J gene lost 5 bases, with 6 bases spanning the gap. This CDR3 reads CASSQGAHEQYF. CDR3 nucleotides: TGCGCCAGCAGCCAAGGGGCCCACGAGCAGTACTTC.

The CDR3 region is CASSYAGDEQYF. The CDR3 DNA reads as TGTGCCAGCAGTTATGCGGGCGACGAGCAGTACTTC. The V and J genes are TRBV6-5 and TRBJ2-7; a possible D gene is TRBD2 (5 bases). V lost 3 bases, J lost 5 bases, and 8 bases lay in between. Germline V lookup: CDR1 MNHEY, CDR2 SVGAGI. This CDR3 contains 12 residues.

The rearrangement links TRBV30 to TRBJ2-1; TRBD1 is a possible D gene (6 bases). CDR3 length: 13 amino acids. Germline V gene sequence: CDR1 GTSNPN, CDR2 SVGIG (reference sequence). V lost 1 base and J 8 bases, leaving 12 bases between the germline ends. The CDR3 sequence: CAWSGLRGHEQFF. In nucleotides, the CDR3 is TGTGCCTGGAGTGGACTCAGGGGACATGAGCAGTTCTTC.

In this sample, this clone turned up a few times. The CDR3 reads CASSWTSGTNTEAFF. The CDR3 DNA sequence: TGCGCCAGCAGCTGGACTTCAGGGACAAACACTGAAGCTTTCTTT. The chain employs TRBV5-1 and TRBJ1-1; D perhaps matches TRBD1 (6 bases). The germline gives CDR1 SGHRS, CDR2 YFSETQ. Trimming removed 3 bases from V and 2 bases from J, with 14 bases in between. The CDR3 totals 15 residues.

The chain uses TRBV9 and TRBJ2-3, with TRBD1 identical over 9 bases. This CDR3 is 15 amino acids long. CDR1 SGDLS and CDR2 YYNGEE come from the germline V gene. Trimming at V came to 3 bases and at J to 4 bases, leaving 6 bases not matched to a gene. The CDR3 protein is CASSDGTGRPDTQYF. The CDR3, as DNA: TGTGCCAGCAGCGACGGGACAGGGAGGCCAGATACGCAGTATTTT.

The chain has TRBV2 and TRBJ2-7; D might be TRBD2 (6 bases). Germline V gene lookup returns CDR1 SNHLY and CDR2 FYNNEI. The CDR3 has 15 amino acids. V was trimmed by 3 bases and J by 3 bases, leaving 15 bases between them. The CDR3 nucleotides read TGTGCCAGCAGTGAGTTCGGAGGGTTCGGCTACGAGCAGTACTTC. Its translation: CASSEFGGFGYEQYF.

The chain employs TRBV15 and TRBJ1-1, with TRBD1 as a possible D gene (6 bases). Trimming took 0 bases from V and 5 from J, leaving 13 bases between them. The germline CDR1 and CDR2 sequences are LNHNV and YYDKDF (reference sequence). This CDR3 is 15 amino acids long. CDR3 in amino acids: CATSRDGGGGTEAFF. CDR3 coding DNA: TGTGCCACCAGCAGAGACGGGGGAGGGGGAACTGAAGCTTTCTTT.

The V and J genes are TRBV6-5 and TRBJ1-5, with 9 bases aligning to TRBD1. V trimming: 4 bases; J trimming: 6 bases; junction bases outside the gene matches: 7. The CDR3 is 15 amino acids. Per germline, CDR1 MNHEY and CDR2 SVGAGI. For the CDR3, the DNA is TGTGCCAGCAGTTCGGACAGGGGCGTCGGTCAGCCCCAGCATTTT. Protein sequence: CASSSDRGVGQPQHF.

The V gene is TRBV30, the J gene TRBJ2-7; D is unresolved. Germline values: CDR1 GTSNPN, CDR2 SVGIG (reference sequence). This CDR3 comprises 15 residues. The V end was cut by 0 bases, the J end by 2 bases, with 14 bases between. CDR3 protein: CAWSVRTYRAYEQYF. The CDR3 DNA follows: TGTGCCTGGAGTGTACGAACGTATCGAGCCTACGAGCAGTACTTC.

V is TRBV18 and J is TRBJ2-5, with 7 nucleotides matching TRBD1. J lost 5 bases, V lost 1 base, and 1 base had no gene match. The V gene's germline CDR1 is KGHSH and CDR2 LQKENI. There are 13 residues in the CDR3. CDR3 nucleotides: TGTGCCAGCTCACCACAGGGGGCGGAGACCCAGTACTTC. Amino acids: CASSPQGAETQYF.

This clone has a handful of counts. The chain uses TRBV18 and TRBJ2-5, with a possible D match to TRBD1 (5 bases). This CDR3 is built from 14 residues. Per the germline V gene, CDR1 is KGHSH and CDR2 is LQKENI. Trimming cost V 6 bases and J 4 bases, with 15 bases left between them. This CDR3 reads CASSAPRDRETQYF. The CDR3 region has the DNA TGTGCCAGCTCCGCCCCCCGAGACAGAGAGACCCAGTACTTC.

The V call is TRBV5-6, the J call TRBJ1-2; the D gene is possibly TRBD1 (6 bases). Per germline, CDR1 SGHDT and CDR2 YYEEEE. The CDR3 has 13 residues. V lost 0 bases and J lost 7, with 10 bases in between. The CDR3 coding sequence is TGTGCCAGCAGCTTGGGGGGGCCGGGTGGCTACACCTTC. It encodes CASSLGGPGGYTF.

The V and J genes are TRBV27 and TRBJ1-4, with TRBD1 identical over 8 bases. Looked up from germline, CDR1 is MNHEY and CDR2 is SMNVEV (reference sequence). The V and J ends lost 6 bases and 0 bases, in that order; junction bases with no gene match: 6. The CDR3 spans 16 residues. In DNA form, the CDR3 reads TGTGCCAGCAGCAGACAGGGGTTCCCAACTAATGAAAAACTGTTTTTT. Amino acids: CASSRQGFPTNEKLFF.

This chain uses TRBV7-9 with TRBJ2-1; no clear D gene. The V and J ends lost 2 bases and 4 bases respectively, with 6 bases between them. Looked up from germline, CDR1 is SEHNR and CDR2 is FQNEAQ (reference sequence). The CDR3 is 13 amino acids. This CDR3 is CASSLFAYNEQFF. For the CDR3, the DNA is TGTGCCAGCAGCTTATTTGCGTACAATGAGCAGTTCTTC.

The J gene is TRBJ2-3, the V gene TRBV3-1 (or the pseudogene TRBV3-2), with 7 bases aligning to TRBD2. The V and J ends lost 0 bases and 0 bases, in that order; junction bases with no gene match: 15. The CDR3 contains 20 residues. Germline lookup yields CDR1 LGHDT and CDR2 YNNKEL (reference sequence). CDR3 residues: CASSQEVGLLANPSTDTQYF. In DNA, the CDR3 is TGTGCCAGCAGCCAAGAAGTGGGTCTACTAGCGAACCCTAGCACAGATACGCAGTATTTT.

The chain is built from TRBV11-3 and TRBJ2-2; D unresolved. CDR1 and CDR2 from the germline V gene are SGHNT and YENEEA. The CDR3 is made up of 13 amino acids. V shed 3 bases and J shed 6 bases, with 8 bases lying between them. Written as DNA, the CDR3 is TGTGCCAGCAGCTTTAGTTCCCCCGGGGAGCTGTTTTTT. It yields the protein CASSFSSPGELFF.